These 32 T cell receptor beta chains came from one sample sequenced in a study of siplizumab effects on memory and regulatory T cells (dated by TCRdb to about 2019). The library relied on the immunoSEQ multiplex PCR assay. TCRdb took over this immuneACCESS table, retaining in-frame rearrangements with V and J assigned. Such tables are incomplete; in checked studies, under half of the missing clones stem from an unresolved V gene, and the remainder is unexplained. The sample table records some 99,000 clones; roughly 94% of these occur just once. Of the sample, roughly 0.75% is held by the ten largest clones. Sequenced: Tregs sorted from blood. These TCRs come from a human donor in good health.

J is TRBJ2-3 and V is TRBV18; a possible D gene is TRBD1 (6 bases). This CDR3 region has 18 residues. Looked up from germline, CDR1 is KGHSH and CDR2 is LQKENI. Between the trimmed V and J ends, which lost 0 bases and 2 bases, there was a span of 18 bases. CDR3 protein: CASSPPSMGALVTDTQYF. The CDR3 region has the DNA TGTGCCAGCTCACCACCATCAATGGGGGCCCTCGTCACAGATACGCAGTATTTT.

The CDR3 sequence is CASSQKTNYNEQFF. The CDR3 nucleotides read TGTGCCAGCAGCCAGAAAACAAATTACAATGAGCAGTTCTTC. The V call is TRBV21-1, the J call TRBJ2-1; the D call in the table, TRBD1, was not verified against the DNA. TRBV21-1 has pseudogene status. This CDR3 has 14 residues.

This chain connects TRBV19 to TRBJ2-2; TRBD1 matches at 11 bases. This CDR3 is 15 amino acids long. Germline assignment: CDR1 LNHDA and CDR2 SQIVND (reference sequence). V shed 4 bases and J 6 bases; nucleotides not matched to a gene: 4. The CDR3 here is CASSRGTGGPGELFF. DNA of the CDR3: TGTGCCAGTAGTAGGGGGACAGGGGGTCCCGGGGAGCTGTTTTTT.

V usage is TRBV11-2 and J usage is TRBJ1-3; a possible D gene is TRBD1 (5 bases). The germline gives CDR1 SGHAT, CDR2 FQNNGV. This CDR3 region has 17 residues. V dropped 5 bases and J dropped 0 bases, with 17 bases sitting between them. The CDR3 spells CASSIYGGTNSGNTIYF. The CDR3 nucleotides are TGTGCCAGCAGCATCTATGGGGGAACGAACTCTGGAAACACCATATATTTT.

This chain joins TRBV5-6 and TRBJ2-2; perhaps TRBD1 as D (5 bases). Germline CDR1 and CDR2: SGHDT and YYEEEE. The CDR3 is 16 residues long. The V and J ends lost 1 base and 0 bases respectively, with 10 bases between them. This CDR3 is CASSLLGATNTGELFF. The DNA of the CDR3 is TGTGCCAGCAGCTTGCTTGGGGCCACGAACACCGGGGAGCTGTTTTTT.

As concerns this clone: The sample contains more than one DNA sequence encoding this CDR3. J is TRBJ2-3 and V is TRBV10-1; tentative D call: TRBD2 (5 bases). This CDR3 comprises 14 residues. V lost 5 bases, J lost 0 bases, and 9 bases lay in between. In germline, CDR1 is WNHNN, CDR2 SYGVQD (reference sequence). The CDR3 reads CASSRDTSTDTQYF. The CDR3 coding sequence is TGCGCCAGCAGTCGGGATACGAGCACAGATACGCAGTATTTT.

In this sample, this clone turned up once. The chain has TRBV5-1 and TRBJ2-7, with TRBD1 identical over 8 bases. V lost 1 base to trimming and J lost 2 bases; unmatched junction nucleotides: 8. Germline loops: CDR1 SGHRS, CDR2 YFSETQ. The CDR3 consists of 16 residues. The CDR3 DNA is TGCGCCAGCAGCTTGCGGCCAGGGGGCGAAGCCTACGAGCAGTACTTC. Amino acids: CASSLRPGGEAYEQYF.

This chain links TRBV18 with TRBJ1-3; perhaps TRBD1 as D (5 bases). The CDR3 sequence is 14 residues long. With 0 bases removed from V and 8 bases from J, the gap between germline ends came to 11 bases. Germline V gives CDR1 KGHSH, CDR2 LQKENI. CDR3 bases: TGTGCCAGCTCACCACCGAATCCAGGGCACACCATATATTTT. Translated: CASSPPNPGHTIYF.

This chain uses TRBV7-6 with TRBJ2-4, with D possibly matching TRBD2 (7 bases). The germline V gene encodes CDR1 SGHVS and CDR2 FNYEAQ. This CDR3 region has 15 residues. V lost 1 base, J lost 5 bases, and 12 bases lay in between. The CDR3 nucleotides read TGTGCCAGCAGCTTAGAGGGGGGGTTCCAAAACATTCAGTACTTC. Its protein is CASSLEGGFQNIQYF.

The chain is built from TRBV6-1 and TRBJ2-1; 14 bases are a match to TRBD2. The CDR3 spans 14 residues. Germline V gene lookup returns CDR1 MNHNS and CDR2 SASEGT. V was pared by 6 bases and J by 10 bases, with 5 bases of the junction left unmatched. CDR3: CASRPGLAGEEQFF. The CDR3 region has the DNA TGTGCCAGCAGGCCGGGACTAGCGGGAGAGGAGCAGTTCTTC.

This clone was recorded once. The V call is TRBV7-8, the J call TRBJ2-7, with D uncertain. Germline V gene sequence: CDR1 SGHVS, CDR2 FQNEAQ. Trimming removed 6 bases from V and 1 base from J, with 10 bases in between. CDR3 length equals 13 residues. The CDR3 DNA reads TGTGCCAGCAGTTGGACGGAATCCTACGAGCAGTACTTC. Its translation is CASSWTESYEQYF.

The rearrangement links TRBV2 to TRBJ2-2, with D hard to call. Germline CDR1 reads SNHLY; CDR2 reads FYNNEI. The CDR3 runs 18 residues. V shed 0 bases and J shed 0 bases, with 14 bases lying between them. Here the CDR3 reads CASSEAVLENANTGELFF. CDR3 in DNA: TGTGCCAGCAGTGAAGCGGTCTTGGAGAACGCGAACACCGGGGAGCTGTTTTTT.

The chain employs TRBV19 and TRBJ2-3, with D perhaps TRBD2 (6 bases). The V and J ends lost 0 bases and 10 bases respectively, with 17 bases between them. Germline CDR1 reads LNHDA; CDR2 reads SQIVND (reference sequence). This CDR3 spans 15 amino acids. CDR3 residues: CASSIEKNYPGAQYF. DNA of the CDR3: TGTGCCAGTAGTATAGAAAAGAACTACCCGGGAGCGCAGTATTTT.

In its sample, this clone was seen a few times. The chain is built from TRBV5-1 and TRBJ1-5; possibly TRBD1 for D (6 bases). Germline V lookup: CDR1 SGHRS, CDR2 YFSETQ. The CDR3 totals 17 residues. Trimming left V 4 bases short and J 7 bases short, with 24 bases between. The CDR3 loop reads CASSPQAGGVTRQPQHF. CDR3 DNA sequence: TGCGCCAGCAGCCCCCAGGCGGGGGGCGTCACAAGACAGCCCCAGCATTTT.

A remark on this clone: Sequence at one end of the junction differs from germline and may be a read error. This chain links TRBV25-1 with TRBJ2-1, with 9 bases identical to TRBD1. The CDR3 consists of 13 residues. Germline CDR1 and CDR2: MGHDK and SYGVNS. The DNA of the CDR3 is TGTGCCAGCAGTGAGACCGGACAGGGGAGCGAGGTCTTC. Encoded protein: CASSETGQGSEVF. Complete variable domain (other parts from reference TRBV25-1 and TRBJ2-1): EADIYQTPRYLVIGTGKKITLECSQTMGHDKMYWYQQDPGMELHLIHYSYGVNSTEKGDLSSESTVSRIRTEHFPLTLESARPSHTSQYLCASSETGQGSEVFGPGTRLTVL.

The CDR3 here is CASSLRGGELFF. DNA of the CDR3: TGTGCCAGCAGCTTAAGGGGCGGGGAGCTGTTTTTT. This chain joins TRBV11-3 and TRBJ2-2; weak D call: TRBD1 (5 bases). Trimming removed 2 bases at V and 7 bases at J, with 5 bases between. This CDR3 has 12 residues. The germline V gene has CDR1 SGHNT and CDR2 YENEEA.

This rearrangement joins TRBV5-1 to TRBJ2-4; a possible D gene is TRBD2 (5 bases). The CDR3 is 16 amino acids. Trimming removed 1 base from V and 2 bases from J, with 13 bases in between. Germline CDR1 SGHRS, CDR2 YFSETQ. The DNA for the CDR3 is TGCGCCAGCAGCTTGTTTAGCGCGGATCCCAAAAACATTCAGTACTTC. Translating gives CASSLFSADPKNIQYF. Variable domain in full (rest from reference TRBV5-1 and TRBJ2-4): KAGVTQTPRYLIKTRGQQVTLSCSPISGHRSVSWYQQTPGQGLQFLFEYFSETQRNKGNFPGRFSGRQFSNSRSEMNVSTLELGDSALYLCASSLFSADPKNIQYFGAGTRLSVL.

J is TRBJ1-4 and V is TRBV6-1; TRBD1 might be the D (5 bases). The CDR3 totals 15 residues. V shed 4 bases and J shed 5 bases, with 14 bases lying between them. Per germline, CDR1 MNHNS and CDR2 SASEGT. The CDR3 coding sequence is TGTGCCAGCAGTGGGGGGGGACGGTGGAATGAAAAACTGTTTTTT. Translated: CASSGGGRWNEKLFF.

The gene calls are TRBV6-5 and TRBJ2-7; 7 bases match TRBD1. V trimming: 6 bases; J trimming: 3 bases; junction bases outside the gene matches: 5. Germline CDR1 is MNHEY and CDR2 is SVGAGI. The CDR3 is 13 residues long. In DNA form, the CDR3 reads TGTGCCAGCAGACGGGGACAGTTCTACGAGCAGTACTTC. Protein: CASRRGQFYEQYF.

The chain couples TRBV5-6 to TRBJ1-4; the D gene is possibly TRBD1 (6 bases). The CDR3 has 16 amino acids. Germline CDR1 SGHDT, CDR2 YYEEEE. Trimming shortened V by 5 bases and J by 0 bases, and 14 bases separated the two germline ends. As DNA, the CDR3 is TGTGCCAGCAGATCGGGGGGCCCTGCAACTAATGAAAAACTGTTTTTT. This translates into CASRSGGPATNEKLFF.

V is TRBV5-8 and J is TRBJ1-2; D call uncertain. This CDR3 is 15 amino acids long. V dropped 1 base and J dropped 0 bases, with 10 bases sitting between them. CDR1 is SGHTS and CDR2 is YDEGEE in the germline V gene. CDR3 DNA sequence: TGTGCCAGCAGCTTGTCGGGGAATGCTAACTATGGCTACACCTTC. Encoded protein: CASSLSGNANYGYTF.

This chain links TRBV9 with TRBJ1-3; D not resolved. The V gene's germline CDR1 is SGDLS and CDR2 YYNGEE. This CDR3 has 15 amino acids. Trimming removed 0 bases from V and 2 bases from J, with 9 bases in between. CDR3 protein: CASSVGRRTGNTIYF. In DNA form, the CDR3 reads TGTGCCAGCAGCGTAGGAAGGAGGACTGGAAACACCATATATTTT. Complete variable domain (other parts from reference TRBV9 and TRBJ1-3): DSGVTQTPKHLITATGQRVTLRCSPRSGDLSVYWYQQSLDQGLQFLIQYYNGEERAKGNILERFSAQQFPDLHSELNLSSLELGDSALYFCASSVGRRTGNTIYFGEGSWLTVV.

The rearrangement joins TRBV7-8 to TRBJ1-1; possible D gene TRBD1, 5 bases. Trimming removed 5 bases at V and 5 bases at J, with 15 bases between. Looked up from germline, CDR1 is SGHVS and CDR2 is FQNEAQ. The CDR3 extends over 14 amino acids. CDR3 coding DNA: TGTGCCAGCAGCCTAGTCCTAAGGGGAACTGAAGCTTTCTTT. Protein sequence: CASSLVLRGTEAFF.

This clone showed up just once. The chain is built from TRBV4-1 and TRBJ1-4, with 7 bases lining up with TRBD1. The CDR3 is made up of 15 amino acids. V shed 4 bases, J shed 10 bases, and the junction held 12 bases outside the gene matches. Germline V lookup: CDR1 MGHRA, CDR2 YSYEKL. CDR3 nucleotide sequence: TGCGCCAGCAGCCTCGCCCCGACAGGGTCCGGAAAACTGTTTTTT. It specifies CASSLAPTGSGKLFF.

In its sample, this clone was seen once. The chain joins TRBV6-1 to TRBJ1-1, with 7 bases fitting TRBD1. Trimming removed 7 bases from V and 0 bases from J; junction bases left unmatched: 5. Germline-derived CDR1 and CDR2 are MNHNS and SASEGT. The CDR3 spans 14 residues. This chain's CDR3 is CASIPGTVNTEAFF. CDR3 bases: TGTGCCAGCATTCCCGGGACAGTGAACACTGAAGCTTTCTTT.

The chain employs TRBV15 and TRBJ1-1; no clear D. The ends were cut back, 3 bases at V and 4 bases at J, with 15 bases in the middle. The CDR3 consists of 15 residues. Germline V gene data show CDR1 as LNHNV and CDR2 as YYDKDF (reference sequence). The CDR3 DNA is TGTGCCACCAGCAGGAAGATGCAAGGAGGCACTGAAGCTTTCTTT. This gives the protein CATSRKMQGGTEAFF.

V usage is TRBV6-1 and J usage is TRBJ2-3; D remains ambiguous. The CDR3 is made up of 11 amino acids. V lost 3 bases and J lost 10, with 8 bases in between. Germline V gene lookup returns CDR1 MNHNS and CDR2 SASEGT. The CDR3 loop is CASSEAWSQYF. For the CDR3, the DNA is TGTGCCAGCAGTGAGGCGTGGTCGCAGTATTTT.

In its sample, this clone was seen once. This chain links TRBV7-2 with TRBJ2-1, with 11 positions matching TRBD2. Unmatched junction bases numbered 5, after V lost 0 bases and J lost 7 bases. CDR1 SGHTA and CDR2 FQGNSA come from the germline V gene. This CDR3 is built from 16 residues. CDR3 in amino acids: CASSLAYSGRGNEQFF. The CDR3 DNA sequence: TGTGCCAGCAGCTTAGCGTATAGCGGGAGGGGTAATGAGCAGTTCTTC.

This rearrangement joins TRBV7-9 to TRBJ1-1; TRBD1 might be the D (6 bases). The CDR3 covers 15 residues. V lost 1 base and J lost 4, with 13 bases in between. Germline V gene lookup returns CDR1 SEHNR and CDR2 FQNEAQ (reference sequence). In DNA, the CDR3 is TGTGCCAGCAGCTTAGTTCACAGGGAGTCCACTGAAGCTTTCTTT. Translation: CASSLVHRESTEAFF.

This clone showed up just once. The chain employs TRBV7-9 and TRBJ1-3, with D maybe TRBD1 (6 bases). The length of the CDR3 is 17 residues. V was pared by 3 bases and J by 0 bases, with 15 bases between. Germline CDR1 is SEHNR and CDR2 is FQNEAQ (reference sequence). This CDR3 is CASSLGYGGSSGNTIYF. CDR3 nucleotides: TGTGCCAGCAGCTTGGGTTACGGGGGCTCCTCTGGAAACACCATATATTTT.

Only a few counts were recorded for this clone. The chain combines TRBV28 with TRBJ1-2; D is ambiguous. CDR1 and CDR2 (germline): MDHEN, SYDVKM. Trimming pared 6 bases from V and 5 bases from J, leaving 4 bases between. There are 10 residues in the CDR3. CDR3 protein: CASRGYGYTF. The CDR3 coding sequence is TGTGCCAGCAGGGGATATGGCTACACCTTC.

The chain is built from TRBV27 and TRBJ2-7, with D perhaps TRBD1 (5 bases). The CDR3 is 15 amino acids. Deletions cut 5 bases from V and 6 bases from J, with 20 bases between. From germline, CDR1 is MNHEY and CDR2 SMNVEV (reference sequence). The CDR3 nucleotides read TGTGCCAGCAGTCCACTCCTCCGGCAGGGCGGCGAGCAGTACTTC. Translated, it gives CASSPLLRQGGEQYF.